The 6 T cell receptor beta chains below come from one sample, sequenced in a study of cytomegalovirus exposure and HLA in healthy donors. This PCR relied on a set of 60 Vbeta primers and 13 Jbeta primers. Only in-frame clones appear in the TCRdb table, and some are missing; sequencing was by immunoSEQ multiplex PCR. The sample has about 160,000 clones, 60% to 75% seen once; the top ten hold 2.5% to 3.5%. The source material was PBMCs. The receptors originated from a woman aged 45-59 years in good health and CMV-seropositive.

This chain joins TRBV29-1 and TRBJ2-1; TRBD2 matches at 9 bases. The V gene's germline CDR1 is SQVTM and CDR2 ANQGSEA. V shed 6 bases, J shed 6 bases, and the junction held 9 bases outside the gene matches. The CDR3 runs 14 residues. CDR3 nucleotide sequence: TGCAGCGTGACTACAGCGGGGGGATCCAATGAGCAGTTCTTC. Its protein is CSVTTAGGSNEQFF.

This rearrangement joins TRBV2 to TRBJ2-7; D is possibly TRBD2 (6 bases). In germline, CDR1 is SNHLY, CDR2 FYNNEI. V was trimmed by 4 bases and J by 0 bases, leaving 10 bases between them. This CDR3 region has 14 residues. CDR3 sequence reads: CASSVWRGSYEQYF. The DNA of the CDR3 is TGTGCCAGCAGTGTTTGGCGGGGCTCCTACGAGCAGTACTTC.

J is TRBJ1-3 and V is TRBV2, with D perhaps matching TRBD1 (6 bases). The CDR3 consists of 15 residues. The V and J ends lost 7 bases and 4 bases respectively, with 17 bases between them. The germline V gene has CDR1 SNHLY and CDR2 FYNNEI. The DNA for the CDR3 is TGTGCCAGCACCATACAGGGCCTAGGGGGAAACACCATATATTTT. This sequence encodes CASTIQGLGGNTIYF.

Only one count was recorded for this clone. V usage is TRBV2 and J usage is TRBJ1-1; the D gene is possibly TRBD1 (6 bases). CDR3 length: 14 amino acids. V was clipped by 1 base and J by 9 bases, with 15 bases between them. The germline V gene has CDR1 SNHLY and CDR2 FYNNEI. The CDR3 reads CASSEGGGPRKAFF. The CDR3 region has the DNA TGTGCCAGCAGTGAAGGTGGGGGCCCCCGTAAAGCTTTCTTT.

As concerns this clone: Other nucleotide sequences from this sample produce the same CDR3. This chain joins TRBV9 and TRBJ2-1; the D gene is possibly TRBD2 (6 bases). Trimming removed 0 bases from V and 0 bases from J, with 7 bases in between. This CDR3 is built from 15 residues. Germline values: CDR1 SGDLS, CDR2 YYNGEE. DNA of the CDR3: TGTGCCAGCAGCGTAGTGGGGGGCTCCTACAATGAGCAGTTCTTC. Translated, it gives CASSVVGGSYNEQFF.

The CDR3 nucleotides are TGTGCCAGCAGCTATCGGGAACAAGTGATTACACCCCTCCACTTT. This translates into CASSYREQVITPLHF. The rearrangement links TRBV5-4 to TRBJ1-6; no definite D call. CDR3 length: 15 amino acids. Germline CDR1 and CDR2: SGHNT and YYREEE (reference sequence). Between the trimmed V and J ends, which lost 3 bases and 11 bases, there was a span of 18 bases.